The rows below give T cell receptor beta chains drawn from one sample of a study of OX40 agonist ivuxolimab in advanced cancers. Here immunoSEQ multiplex PCR was the method, and the copy in TCRdb shows in-frame clones only, minus some. The data hold 70,000 to 80,000 clones, with more than 85% observed a single time. Here the sequenced sample was CD4+ or CD8+ T cells sorted from blood, taken in a trial of the OX40 agonist ivuxolimab. These receptors were taken from an adult with an advanced solid tumor such as melanoma, head and neck, liver or kidney cancer. CDR3s include the opening cysteine and the closing phenylalanine or tryptophan.

v_call cdr3_aa
TRBV25-1 CASSELGIAEAFF
TRBV6-5 CASSYRGPYNEQFF
TRBV7-9 CASSGAGGSYNEQFF
TRBV9 CASSVAARAVYGYTF
TRBV7-2 CASSLDPPYEQYF
TRBV11-2 CASSLGGRVYEQYF
TRBV4-1 CASSHGRGGNQPQHF
TRBV9 CASRDPGRYGYTF
TRBV5-8 CASSLGVTGSSANTGELFF
TRBV19 CASRGTEYSNQPQHF
TRBV7-7 CASSFGGSGANVLTF
TRBV9 CASTPLPREVKEKLFF
TRBV4-1 CASSQGMSDTQYF
TRBV27 CASRGGRLSTDTQYF
TRBV30 CAFRQGSFGEAFF
TRBV6-6 CASSNIGNTEAFF
TRBV5-5 CASSTGLAGLRGFDKNIQYF
TRBV2 CASSPRPGGGQPQHF
TRBV9 CASSLGLAERTDTQYF
TRBV2 CAAAASTDTQYF
TRBV6-5 CASSYSLGGMYGYTF
TRBV5-6 CASSLRRESPGNTIYF
TRBV28 CASSMKVVKGVF
TRBV27 CASSLSGDTQYF
TRBV5-6 CASSLFGGSYTGELFF
TRBV10-1 CASSEYTAENSPLHF
TRBV29-1 CSVVVRDRAYEQYF
TRBV13 CASSTRQGTLYGYTF
TRBV29-1 CSVSWEYNEQFF
TRBV6-6 CASTPGIGNQPQHF
TRBV11-2 CASSLGTSNEQYF
TRBV9 CASSLRLAGGFGELFF
TRBV10-3 CAISDRDSSYEQYF
TRBV4-1 CASSLRDRDSPLHF
TRBV30 CAWSLTPSGANVLTF
TRBV6-5 CASSWTGEDTEAFF
TRBV6-1 CASSEAGAYNEQFF
TRBV27 CASTSGTSPYNEQFF
TRBV19 CASSIVTGGQRHGYTF
TRBV4-1 CASSQGPAGGSYEQYF
TRBV27 CASSLSSGSSYNEQFF
TRBV29-1 CSVAPGTPEAFF
TRBV9 CASSVAGGEETQYF
TRBV6-1 CASSEVGLGDYEQYF
TRBV5-1 CASSLDRDNQPQHF
TRBV5-1 CASSWVPGQGEKLFF